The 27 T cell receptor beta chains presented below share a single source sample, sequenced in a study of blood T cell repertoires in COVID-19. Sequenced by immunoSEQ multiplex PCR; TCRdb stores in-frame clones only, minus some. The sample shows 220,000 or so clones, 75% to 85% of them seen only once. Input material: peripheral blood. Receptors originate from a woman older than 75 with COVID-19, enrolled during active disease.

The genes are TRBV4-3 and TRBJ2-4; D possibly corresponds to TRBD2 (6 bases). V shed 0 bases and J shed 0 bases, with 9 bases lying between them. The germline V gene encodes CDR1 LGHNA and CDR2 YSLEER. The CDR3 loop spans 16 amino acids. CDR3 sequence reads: CASSQDLGLAKNIQYF. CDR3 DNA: TGCGCCAGCAGCCAAGATTTGGGACTAGCCAAAAACATTCAGTACTTC.

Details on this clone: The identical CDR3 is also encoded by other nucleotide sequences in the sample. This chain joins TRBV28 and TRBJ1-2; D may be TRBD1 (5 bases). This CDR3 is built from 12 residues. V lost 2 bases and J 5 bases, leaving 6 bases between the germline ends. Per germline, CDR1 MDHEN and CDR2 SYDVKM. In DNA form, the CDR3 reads TGTGCCAGCAGTTTAGGGGGGTATGGCTACACCTTC. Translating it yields CASSLGGYGYTF.

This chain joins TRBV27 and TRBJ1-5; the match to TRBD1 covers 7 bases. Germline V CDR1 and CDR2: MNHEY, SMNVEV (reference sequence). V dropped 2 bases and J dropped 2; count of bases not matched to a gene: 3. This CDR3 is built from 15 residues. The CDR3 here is CASSLQGQGNQPQHF. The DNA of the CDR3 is TGTGCCAGCAGTTTACAAGGACAGGGCAATCAGCCCCAGCATTTT.

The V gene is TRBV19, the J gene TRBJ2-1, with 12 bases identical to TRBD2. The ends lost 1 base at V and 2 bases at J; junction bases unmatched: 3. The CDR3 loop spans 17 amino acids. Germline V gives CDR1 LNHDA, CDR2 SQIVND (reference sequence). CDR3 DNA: TGTGCCAGTAGTATAGCCCGACTAGCGGGAGCCTACAATGAGCAGTTCTTC. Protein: CASSIARLAGAYNEQFF.

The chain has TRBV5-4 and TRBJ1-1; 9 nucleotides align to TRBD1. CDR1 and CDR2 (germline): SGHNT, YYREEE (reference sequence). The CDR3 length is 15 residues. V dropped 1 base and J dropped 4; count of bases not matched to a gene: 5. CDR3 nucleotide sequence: TGTGCCAGCAGCTTGCGACAGGGGGGCGGCACTGAAGCTTTCTTT. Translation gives CASSLRQGGGTEAFF. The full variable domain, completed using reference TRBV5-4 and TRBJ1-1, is ETGVTQSPTHLIKTRGQQVTLRCSSQSGHNTVSWYQQALGQGPQFIFQYYREEENGRGNFPPRFSGLQFPNYSSELNVNALELDDSALYLCASSLRQGGGTEAFFGQGTRLTVV.

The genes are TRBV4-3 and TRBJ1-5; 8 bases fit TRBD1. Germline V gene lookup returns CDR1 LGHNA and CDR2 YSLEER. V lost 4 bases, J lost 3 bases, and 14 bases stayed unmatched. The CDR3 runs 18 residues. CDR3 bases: TGCGCCAGCAGCCTCACATCATCCGGGACAGGTTACAATCAGCCCCAGCATTTT. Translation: CASSLTSSGTGYNQPQHF.

CDR3 sequence (DNA): TGTGCCAGCAGGAAACTGGGGGGCTACGAGCAGTACTTC. As protein: CASRKLGGYEQYF. The chain combines TRBV6-5 with TRBJ2-7; D is possibly TRBD2 (6 bases). Trimming took 6 bases from V and 3 from J, leaving 12 bases between them. The germline V gene has CDR1 MNHEY and CDR2 SVGAGI. The CDR3 runs 13 residues.

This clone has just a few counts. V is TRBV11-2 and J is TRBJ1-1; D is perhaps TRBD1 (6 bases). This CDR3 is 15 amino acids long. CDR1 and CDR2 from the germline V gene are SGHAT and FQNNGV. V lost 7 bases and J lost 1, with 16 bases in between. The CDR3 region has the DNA TGTGCCAGCACGTGGACAGTGACAACGAACACTGAAGCTTTCTTT. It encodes CASTWTVTTNTEAFF.

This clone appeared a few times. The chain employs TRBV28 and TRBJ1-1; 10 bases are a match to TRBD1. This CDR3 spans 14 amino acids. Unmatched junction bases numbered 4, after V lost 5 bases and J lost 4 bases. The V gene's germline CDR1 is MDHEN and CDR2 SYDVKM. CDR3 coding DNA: TGTGCCAGCAGTAAGAGGACAGGGGGCACTGAAGCTTTCTTT. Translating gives CASSKRTGGTEAFF.

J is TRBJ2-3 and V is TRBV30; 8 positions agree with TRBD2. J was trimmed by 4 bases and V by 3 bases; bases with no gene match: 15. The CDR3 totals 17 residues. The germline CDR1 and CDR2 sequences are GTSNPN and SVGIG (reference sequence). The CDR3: CAWSLLRAGVKADTQYF. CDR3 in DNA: TGTGCCTGGAGCCTTCTCCGAGCGGGAGTTAAAGCAGATACGCAGTATTTT.

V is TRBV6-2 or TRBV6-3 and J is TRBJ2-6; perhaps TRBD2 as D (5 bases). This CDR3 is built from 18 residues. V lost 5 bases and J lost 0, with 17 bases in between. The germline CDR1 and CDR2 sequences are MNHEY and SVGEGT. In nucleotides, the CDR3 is TGTGCCAGCAGTCGCTATACCCTAGCTCCCTCTGGGGCCAACGTCCTGACTTTC. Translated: CASSRYTLAPSGANVLTF.

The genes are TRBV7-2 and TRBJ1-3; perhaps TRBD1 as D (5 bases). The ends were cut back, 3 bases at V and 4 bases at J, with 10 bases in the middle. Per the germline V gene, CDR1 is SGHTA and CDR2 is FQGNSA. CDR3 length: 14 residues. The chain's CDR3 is CASSFRQLGNTIYF. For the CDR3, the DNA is TGTGCCAGCAGCTTCAGACAGCTAGGAAACACCATATATTTT.

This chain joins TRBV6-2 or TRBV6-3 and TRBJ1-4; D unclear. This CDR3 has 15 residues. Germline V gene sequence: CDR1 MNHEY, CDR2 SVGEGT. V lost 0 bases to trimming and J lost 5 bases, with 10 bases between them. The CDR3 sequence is CASSYSGGKNEKLFF. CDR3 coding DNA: TGTGCCAGCAGTTACTCCGGAGGGAAGAATGAAAAACTGTTTTTT.

CDR3 protein: CASSQKGTGEETQYF. For the CDR3, the DNA is TGCGCCAGCAGCCAAAAAGGGACAGGGGAAGAGACCCAGTACTTC. The chain has TRBV4-1 and TRBJ2-5, with 10 bases aligning to TRBD1. CDR3 size: 15 residues. Unmatched junction bases numbered 3, after V lost 2 bases and J lost 3 bases. Germline V gene lookup returns CDR1 MGHRA and CDR2 YSYEKL.

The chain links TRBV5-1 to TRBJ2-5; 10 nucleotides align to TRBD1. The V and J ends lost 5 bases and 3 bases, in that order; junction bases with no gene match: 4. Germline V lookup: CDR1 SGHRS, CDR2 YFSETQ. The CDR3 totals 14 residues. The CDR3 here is CASRKGTGEETQYF. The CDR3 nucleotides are TGCGCCAGCAGGAAGGGGACAGGGGAAGAGACCCAGTACTTC.

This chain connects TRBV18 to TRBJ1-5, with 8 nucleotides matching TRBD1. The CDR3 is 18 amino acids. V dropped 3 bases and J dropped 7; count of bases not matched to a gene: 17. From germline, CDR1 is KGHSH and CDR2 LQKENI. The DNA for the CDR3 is TGTGCCAGCTCACCGCCATCGTCCATCCAGGGGGCAAGACAGCCCCAGCATTTT. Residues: CASSPPSSIQGARQPQHF. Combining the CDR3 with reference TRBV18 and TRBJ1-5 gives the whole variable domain NAGVMQNPRHLVRRRGQEARLRCSPMKGHSHVYWYRQLPEEGLKFMVYLQKENIIDESGMPKERFSAEFPKEGPSILRIQQVVRGDSAAYFCASSPPSSIQGARQPQHFGDGTRLSIL.

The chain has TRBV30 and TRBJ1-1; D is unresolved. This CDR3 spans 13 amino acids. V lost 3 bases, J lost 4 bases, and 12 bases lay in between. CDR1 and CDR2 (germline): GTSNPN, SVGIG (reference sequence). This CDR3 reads CAWRAEGSTEAFF. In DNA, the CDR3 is TGTGCCTGGAGGGCTGAAGGGAGCACTGAAGCTTTCTTT.

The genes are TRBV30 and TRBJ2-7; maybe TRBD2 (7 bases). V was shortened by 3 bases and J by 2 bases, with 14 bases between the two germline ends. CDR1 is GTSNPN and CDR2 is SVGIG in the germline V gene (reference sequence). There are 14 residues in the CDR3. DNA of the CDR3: TGTGCCTGGAGAGGGGGACGGGGGGCCTACGAGCAGTACTTC. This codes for CAWRGGRGAYEQYF.

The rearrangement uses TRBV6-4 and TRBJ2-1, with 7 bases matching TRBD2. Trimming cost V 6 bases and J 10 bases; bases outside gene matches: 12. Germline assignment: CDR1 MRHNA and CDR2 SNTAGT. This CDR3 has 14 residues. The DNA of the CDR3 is TGTGCCAGCAGAGCGAGCGGGGCAGAAATAGAGCAGTTCTTC. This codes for CASRASGAEIEQFF.

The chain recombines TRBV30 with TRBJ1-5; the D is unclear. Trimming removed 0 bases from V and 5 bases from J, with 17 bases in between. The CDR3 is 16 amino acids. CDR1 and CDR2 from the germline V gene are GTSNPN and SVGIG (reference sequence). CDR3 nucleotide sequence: TGTGCCTGGAGTGTATCTCAGGCAATCCCCTATCAGCCCCAGCATTTT. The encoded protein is CAWSVSQAIPYQPQHF.

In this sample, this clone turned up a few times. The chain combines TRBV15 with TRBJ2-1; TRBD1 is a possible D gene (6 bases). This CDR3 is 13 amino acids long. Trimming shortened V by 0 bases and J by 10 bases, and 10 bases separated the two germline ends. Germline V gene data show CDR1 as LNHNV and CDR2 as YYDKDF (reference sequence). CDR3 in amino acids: CATSRDRGLEQFF. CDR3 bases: TGTGCCACCAGCAGAGATAGGGGGTTGGAGCAGTTCTTC.

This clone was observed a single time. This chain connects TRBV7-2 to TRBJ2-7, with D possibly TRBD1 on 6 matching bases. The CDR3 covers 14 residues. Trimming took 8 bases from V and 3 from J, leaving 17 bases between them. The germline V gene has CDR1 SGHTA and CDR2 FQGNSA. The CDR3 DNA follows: TGTGCCAGCGCCCGCCCGGACAGATTCTACGAGCAGTACTTC. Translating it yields CASARPDRFYEQYF.

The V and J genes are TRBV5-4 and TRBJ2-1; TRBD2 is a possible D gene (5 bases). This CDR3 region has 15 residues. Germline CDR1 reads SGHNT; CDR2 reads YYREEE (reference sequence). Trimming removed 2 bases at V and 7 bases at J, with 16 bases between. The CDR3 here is CASSFPGFDTNEQFF. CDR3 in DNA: TGTGCCAGCAGCTTCCCGGGATTCGATACGAATGAGCAGTTCTTC.

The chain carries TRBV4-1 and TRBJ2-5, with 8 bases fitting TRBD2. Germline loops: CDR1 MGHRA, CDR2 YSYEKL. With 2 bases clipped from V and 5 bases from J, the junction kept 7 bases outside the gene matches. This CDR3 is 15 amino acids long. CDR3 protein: CASSQIGGAVETQYF. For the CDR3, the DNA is TGCGCCAGCAGCCAAATCGGGGGGGCCGTGGAGACCCAGTACTTC.

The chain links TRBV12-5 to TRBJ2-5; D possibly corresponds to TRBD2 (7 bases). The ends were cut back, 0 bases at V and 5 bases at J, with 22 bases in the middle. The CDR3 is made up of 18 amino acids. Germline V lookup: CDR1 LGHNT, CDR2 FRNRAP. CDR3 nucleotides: TGTGCTAGTGGTTTGGTACGTTTTGGGGGGGCCGAAGGTGAGACCCAGTACTTC. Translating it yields CASGLVRFGGAEGETQYF.

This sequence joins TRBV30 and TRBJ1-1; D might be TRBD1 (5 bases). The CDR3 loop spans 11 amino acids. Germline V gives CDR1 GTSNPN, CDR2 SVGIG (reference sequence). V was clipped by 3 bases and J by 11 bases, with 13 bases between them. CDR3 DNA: TGTGCCTGGAGGGGGCGGGGGGGGGCTTTCTTT. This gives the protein CAWRGRGGAFF.

The DNA for the CDR3 is TGTGCCAGCAGCTTAGGGCTAGCGGGTAGAGTCTACGAGCAGTACTTC. Protein: CASSLGLAGRVYEQYF. The chain carries TRBV7-2 and TRBJ2-7, with 8 bases aligning to TRBD2. From germline, CDR1 is SGHTA and CDR2 FQGNSA. V trimming: 1 base; J trimming: 3 bases; junction bases outside the gene matches: 8. CDR3 length: 16 amino acids.